A selection of T cell receptor beta chains follows, all from one sample in a study of blood T cell repertoires in COVID-19. The data were produced by immunoSEQ multiplex PCR, yet TCRdb's version contains in-frame clones alone and is incomplete. The sample has under 250,000 clones, about four fifths seen once. Sequenced: PBMCs or T cells enriched from blood (not recorded which). The receptor set was obtained from a middle-aged woman with acute COVID-19. CDR3s include the opening cysteine and the closing phenylalanine or tryptophan. The D gene is left open where the match is weak.

D gene: -
V gene: TRBV11-2
J gene: TRBJ2-7
CDR3 protein: CASSLSAGSREQYF

D gene: TRBD2
V gene: TRBV18
J gene: TRBJ2-2
CDR3 protein: CASSPPSGSRGTGELFF

D gene: TRBD1
V gene: TRBV28
J gene: TRBJ1-5
CDR3 protein: CASSRQGVGQPQHF

D gene: -
V gene: TRBV28
J gene: TRBJ1-5
CDR3 protein: CASRYRGGGLQPQHF

D gene: -
V gene: TRBV18
J gene: TRBJ1-1
CDR3 protein: CASSGQRGANTEAFF

D gene: -
V gene: TRBV2
J gene: TRBJ2-7
CDR3 protein: CASSEGGREQYF

D gene: TRBD1
V gene: TRBV20-1
J gene: TRBJ1-6
CDR3 protein: CSASPSGQYNSPLHF

D gene: -
V gene: TRBV5-4
J gene: TRBJ1-4
CDR3 protein: CASSNQGDEKLFF

D gene: TRBD1
V gene: TRBV6-2/TRBV6-3
J gene: TRBJ1-2
CDR3 protein: CASSFRDRDGYTF

D gene: -
V gene: TRBV2
J gene: TRBJ1-1
CDR3 protein: CASSEAWVGGDTEAFF

D gene: TRBD1
V gene: TRBV20-1
J gene: TRBJ1-1
CDR3 protein: CSASRGQSNTEAFF

D gene: TRBD1
V gene: TRBV30
J gene: TRBJ1-5
CDR3 protein: CAWSVGTGNNQPQHF

D gene: TRBD1
V gene: TRBV6-1
J gene: TRBJ1-1
CDR3 protein: CASSAEGTGSDTEAFF

D gene: TRBD2
V gene: TRBV28
J gene: TRBJ2-3
CDR3 protein: CASSPGAGVTDTQYF

D gene: TRBD1
V gene: TRBV19
J gene: TRBJ1-6
CDR3 protein: CASSYQPQGDNSPLHF

D gene: -
V gene: TRBV7-2
J gene: TRBJ1-2
CDR3 protein: CASSPGPINQGYTF

D gene: TRBD1
V gene: TRBV6-2/TRBV6-3
J gene: TRBJ1-5
CDR3 protein: CASSYRDSLNQPQHF

D gene: -
V gene: TRBV9
J gene: TRBJ1-6
CDR3 protein: CASSTQGSPLHF

D gene: TRBD1
V gene: TRBV12-5
J gene: TRBJ2-2
CDR3 protein: CASGSGQAGGTGELFF

D gene: -
V gene: TRBV5-6
J gene: TRBJ2-1
CDR3 protein: CASSSELYNEQFF

D gene: -
V gene: TRBV6-5
J gene: TRBJ1-2
CDR3 protein: CASSYSGGIGYTF

D gene: -
V gene: TRBV19
J gene: TRBJ1-2
CDR3 protein: CASSLGDYGYTF

D gene: TRBD2
V gene: TRBV28
J gene: TRBJ2-7
CDR3 protein: CASSTPGRGYEQYF

D gene: TRBD1
V gene: TRBV24-1
J gene: TRBJ1-6
CDR3 protein: CATSAGGQGYNSPLHF

D gene: -
V gene: TRBV30
J gene: TRBJ1-6
CDR3 protein: CAWTPGGGNSPLHF

D gene: TRBD2
V gene: TRBV4-3
J gene: TRBJ2-5
CDR3 protein: CASSPRLAGGRGETQYF

D gene: -
V gene: TRBV7-3
J gene: TRBJ2-2
CDR3 protein: CASSLSSRGSTGELFF

D gene: -
V gene: TRBV5-1
J gene: TRBJ1-1
CDR3 protein: CASSRDSTNTEAFF

D gene: -
V gene: TRBV18
J gene: TRBJ1-2
CDR3 protein: CASSPGAEFAGGYTF

D gene: -
V gene: TRBV24-1
J gene: TRBJ1-2
CDR3 protein: CATSDPHDTFYGYTF

D gene: TRBD1
V gene: TRBV7-2
J gene: TRBJ2-1
CDR3 protein: CASSSQGVASYNEQFF

D gene: TRBD1
V gene: TRBV19
J gene: TRBJ1-1
CDR3 protein: CASSRVTGVFPMNTEAFF

D gene: TRBD1
V gene: TRBV29-1
J gene: TRBJ2-5
CDR3 protein: CSVEDWDRGPKTQYF

D gene: -
V gene: TRBV5-1
J gene: TRBJ2-7
CDR3 protein: CASSLTGTLTYEQYF

D gene: TRBD1
V gene: TRBV6-1
J gene: TRBJ2-7
CDR3 protein: CASSESGGPYEQYF

D gene: -
V gene: TRBV28
J gene: TRBJ1-2
CDR3 protein: CASSLGSRGHYGYTF

D gene: -
V gene: TRBV6-4
J gene: TRBJ2-2
CDR3 protein: CASSDGSGTGELFF

D gene: TRBD1
V gene: TRBV7-2
J gene: TRBJ1-1
CDR3 protein: CASIGGQGREAFF

D gene: -
V gene: TRBV30
J gene: TRBJ1-3
CDR3 protein: CAWSPLSLLGNTIYF

D gene: TRBD1
V gene: TRBV7-9
J gene: TRBJ2-2
CDR3 protein: CASSLQGAQTGELFF

D gene: TRBD1
V gene: TRBV27
J gene: TRBJ2-2
CDR3 protein: CASSFRRGQGSTGELFF

D gene: -
V gene: TRBV27
J gene: TRBJ1-6
CDR3 protein: CASSLSGGRNSPLHF